This T cell receptor (beta chain) was recorded in a study of T-cell memory formation after mild COVID-19 (dated by TCRdb to about 2021). Regarding the complete study: TCR sequence clusters from the two donors were largely donor specific. T-cell clones expanding and contracting after mild COVID-19 in a couple of donors were tracked by longitudinal TCRalpha and TCRbeta repertoire sequencing. Two young, previously healthy adult volunteers, one female and one male, were included in the cohort.

Broader findings and caveats from the paper: Contracting CD4+ clones were found mainly in CM and EM memory subsets, while CD8+ clones were enriched in EMRA. The study included only a couple of mild cases, and larger cohorts that include severe cases with pre-infection samples were judged to be necessary. The second-wave clones that peaked on day 37 were not confirmed to be SARS-CoV-2 specific. From day 15 to 85, contracting clones showed balanced CD4/CD8 phenotypes, whereas a second wave of clones that expanded from day 15 to 37 leaned towards CD4+. Some responding clones were found in pre-infection memory, which suggests that pre-existing cross-reactive memory T cells took part in the SARS-CoV-2 response.

The sequencing machine was an Illumina NovaSeq 6000. TCRalpha and TCRbeta cDNA libraries were built by 5'RACE with constant-segment primers, adding sample barcodes and unique molecular identifiers. Trizol reagent was used to extract RNA from every sample. Library amplification was performed in two PCR steps, and a second sample barcode and Illumina TruSeq adapters were introduced in the second step. Sequencing of libraries was performed on an Illumina NovaSeq with 2 x 150 bp paired-end reads. Turning to the authors' computational methods: The reads were demultiplexed and collapsed into UMI-guided consensus sequences using migec v1.2.7. With mixcr v2.1.11, UMI consensuses were aligned to TRA and TRB V and J templates and assembled into clonotypes. Expanded or contracted clonotypes were those called significant by both edgeR and NoisET, with noise models trained on biological replicates. edgeR calls used a false discovery rate-adjusted p below 0.01 and a log2 fold-change threshold of 1. PCA with hierarchical clustering of max-normalized trajectories of the 1000 most abundant clonotypes was used as exploratory dynamics analysis. Separately sequenced CD4+ and CD8+ repertoires were used to assign a CD4 or CD8 phenotype to each responding clone. The public reads were reanalyzed by TCRdb: fastp trimming at Q25, MiXCR alignment, in-frame beta chains only. Every entry covers one CDR3 protein and lists the most common genes and DNA from its rows. The V and J calls and clone size come from TCRdb's table, not from the authors' own analysis. Within this sample are roughly 500,000 distinct CDR3 sequences, with roughly 20% of them counted one time only. The top ten constitute about an eighth of the sample.

Ficoll-Paque density gradient centrifugation was used to isolate PBMCs. Note on this clonotype: Its binding antigen is unknown. Per-nucleotide qualities are absent, and no much larger clonotype sits a single base away.

At the junction V is shortened by 7 bases and J by 6 bases; bases outside the gene matches: 10. Including cysteine and phenylalanine, the CDR3 has 15 amino acids. Only the CDR3 DNA stays, 45 bases, in frame from base 1. The germline V gene (reference sequence) specifies MNHEY as CDR1 and SMNVEV as CDR2. The chain is encoded by TRBV27 joined to TRBJ2-3, and TRBD2 aligns with 10 junction nucleotides. Specimen: PBMCs or a T cell subset sorted from them (not recorded which). The TCR sequence derives from an adult woman who had mild COVID-19 (a few samples of this study predate the infection). The sample titles of this study are shuffled in the database, so cell type and time point are left out; the donor was told from shared clones. The DNA is TGTGCCAGCAAGGGGGGGCTAGCGGGGGCGGATACGCAGTATTTT. Its coded protein is CASKGGLAGADTQYF.